One sample yielded the 9 T cell receptor beta chains listed below, sequenced in a study of blood T cell dynamics during melanoma immunotherapy. Specified time point: pre-treatment baseline. The assay was immunoSEQ multiplex PCR, and TCRdb's table has in-frame clones only and misses some. The sample includes tens of thousands of clones, just under 90% of them seen just once. The specimen comprised blood, sampled from a patient treated with checkpoint blockade. The receptors derive from a human donor with melanoma.

The chain recombines TRBV4-1 with TRBJ2-7, with a possible D match to TRBD2 (6 bases). CDR1 and CDR2 from the germline V gene are MGHRA and YSYEKL. V dropped 1 base and J dropped 4 bases, with 11 bases sitting between them. This CDR3 region has 14 residues. Here the CDR3 reads CASSQGPGDYEQYF. The CDR3 DNA follows: TGCGCCAGCAGCCAAGGGCCGGGGGATTACGAGCAGTACTTC.

This chain joins TRBV5-4 and TRBJ2-1; weak D call: TRBD1 (6 bases). CDR1 is SGHNT and CDR2 is YYREEE in the germline V gene (reference sequence). Trimming cost V 1 base and J 0 bases, with 8 bases left between them. The CDR3 sequence is 15 residues long. As DNA, the CDR3 is TGTGCCAGCAGCTTGTCAGGGGACTCCTACAATGAGCAGTTCTTC. This translates into CASSLSGDSYNEQFF.

This clone was seen a single time. This chain links TRBV12-5 with TRBJ2-5; TRBD1 or TRBD2 may be the D gene (5 bases each). The DNA end favors TRBJ2-7, so the J call may be wrong. CDR1 and CDR2 (germline): LGHNT, FRNRAP. The CDR3 has 14 residues. The CDR3: CASGPGRDPYEQYF. The CDR3 nucleotides are TGTGCTAGTGGTCCCGGCCGGGACCCCTACGAGCAGTACTTC.

V usage is TRBV30 and J usage is TRBJ2-2, with TRBD1 matching 11 bases. J gave up 7 bases and V 0 bases, and 4 bases lay outside the gene matches. Per the germline V gene, CDR1 is GTSNPN and CDR2 is SVGIG (reference sequence). There are 15 residues in the CDR3. The CDR3 here is CAWSVGQGAGGELFF. DNA for the CDR3: TGTGCCTGGAGTGTAGGACAGGGGGCCGGCGGGGAGCTGTTTTTT.

In its sample, this clone was seen once. The chain carries TRBV7-9 and TRBJ2-5; 8 bases align to TRBD2. The J segment lost 4 bases and the V segment lost 4 bases, leaving 8 bases of the junction unmatched. This CDR3 comprises 15 residues. Germline-derived CDR1 and CDR2 are SEHNR and FQNEAQ (reference sequence). CDR3 sequence: CASSWSGSIGETQYF. In DNA, the CDR3 is TGTGCCAGCAGCTGGAGCGGGAGCATCGGAGAGACCCAGTACTTC.

The V gene is TRBV6-4, the J gene TRBJ1-2, with D uncertain. This CDR3 comprises 13 residues. The ends were cut back, 1 base at V and 8 bases at J, with 11 bases in the middle. CDR1 is MRHNA and CDR2 is SNTAGT in the germline V gene. The CDR3 loop is CASSDLSGRGYTF. CDR3 sequence (DNA): TGTGCCAGCAGTGACTTGTCGGGAAGAGGCTACACCTTC.

The chain carries TRBV13 and TRBJ1-4; 9 positions match TRBD1. With 5 bases clipped from V and 5 bases from J, the junction kept 3 bases outside the gene matches. CDR1 and CDR2 from the germline V gene are PRHDT and FYEKMQ (reference sequence). This CDR3 contains 14 residues. For the CDR3, the DNA is TGTGCCAGCAGCCGGACAGGGGAGAATGAAAAACTGTTTTTT. Amino acids: CASSRTGENEKLFF.

For the CDR3, the DNA is TGCAGCGTTTTTGATGGGGCCCAGTACTTC. This encodes CSVFDGAQYF. The V call is TRBV29-1, the J call TRBJ2-5; no firm D call. Germline loops: CDR1 SQVTM, CDR2 ANQGSEA. V gave up 5 bases and J gave up 9 bases, with 10 bases separating them. The CDR3 has 10 amino acids.

CDR3 loop: CASSLRTGGGGELFF. The CDR3 DNA is TGTGCCAGCAGTTTAAGGACAGGGGGTGGGGGGGAGCTGTTTTTT. The genes are TRBV6-6 and TRBJ2-2, with TRBD1 matching 10 bases. The length of the CDR3 is 15 residues. CDR1 MNHNY and CDR2 SVGAGI come from the germline V gene (reference sequence). The junction had 7 bases not matched to a gene; V was cut back by 4 bases and J by 8 bases.